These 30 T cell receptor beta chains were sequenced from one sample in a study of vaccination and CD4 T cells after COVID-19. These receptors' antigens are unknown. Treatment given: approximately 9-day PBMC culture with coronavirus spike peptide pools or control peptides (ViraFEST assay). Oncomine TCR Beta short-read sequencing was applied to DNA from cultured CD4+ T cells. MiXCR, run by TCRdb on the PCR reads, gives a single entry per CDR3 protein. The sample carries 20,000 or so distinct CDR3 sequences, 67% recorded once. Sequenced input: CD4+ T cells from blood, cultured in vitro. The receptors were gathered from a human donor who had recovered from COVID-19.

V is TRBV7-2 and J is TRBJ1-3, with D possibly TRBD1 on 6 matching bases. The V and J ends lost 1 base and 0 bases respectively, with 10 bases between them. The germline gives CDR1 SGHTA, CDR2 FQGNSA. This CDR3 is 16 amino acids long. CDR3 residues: CASSLVQGISGNTIYF. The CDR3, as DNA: TGTGCCAGCAGCTTAGTTCAGGGGATCTCTGGAAACACCATATATTTT.

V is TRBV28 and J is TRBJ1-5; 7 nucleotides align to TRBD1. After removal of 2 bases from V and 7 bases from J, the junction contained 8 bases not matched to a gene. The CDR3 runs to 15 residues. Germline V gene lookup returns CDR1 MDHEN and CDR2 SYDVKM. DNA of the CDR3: TGTGCCAGCAGTTTACTTGACAGGGAGCGGCAGCCCCAGCATTTT. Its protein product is CASSLLDRERQPQHF.

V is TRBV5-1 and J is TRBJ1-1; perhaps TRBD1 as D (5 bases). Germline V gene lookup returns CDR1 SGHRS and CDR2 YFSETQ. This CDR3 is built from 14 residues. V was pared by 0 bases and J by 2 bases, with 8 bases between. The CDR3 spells CASSLDRGNTEAFF. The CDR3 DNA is TGCGCCAGCAGCTTGGATAGGGGAAACACTGAAGCTTTCTTT.

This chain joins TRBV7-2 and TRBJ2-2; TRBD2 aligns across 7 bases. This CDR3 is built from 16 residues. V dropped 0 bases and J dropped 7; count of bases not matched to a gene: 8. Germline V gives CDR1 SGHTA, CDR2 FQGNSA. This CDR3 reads CASSLAGGRVGGELFF. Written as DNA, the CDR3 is TGTGCCAGCAGCTTAGCTGGGGGGAGGGTCGGCGGGGAGCTGTTTTTT.

The CDR3 DNA sequence: TGTGCCAGCAAACAGGGGGTGAACACTGAAGCTTTCTTT. Protein sequence: CASKQGVNTEAFF. The chain employs TRBV6-2 or TRBV6-3 and TRBJ1-1, with 8 bases that match TRBD1. The length of the CDR3 is 13 residues. Trimming cost V 7 bases and J 0 bases; bases outside gene matches: 1. CDR1 and CDR2 from the germline V gene are MNHEY and SVGEGT.

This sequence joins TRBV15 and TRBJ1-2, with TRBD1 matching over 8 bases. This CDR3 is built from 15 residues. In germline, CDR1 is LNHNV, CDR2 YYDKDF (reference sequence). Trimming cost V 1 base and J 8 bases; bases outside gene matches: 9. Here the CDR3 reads CATSRASQGAGGYTF. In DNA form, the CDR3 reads TGTGCCACCAGCAGAGCCTCTCAGGGGGCGGGCGGCTACACCTTC.

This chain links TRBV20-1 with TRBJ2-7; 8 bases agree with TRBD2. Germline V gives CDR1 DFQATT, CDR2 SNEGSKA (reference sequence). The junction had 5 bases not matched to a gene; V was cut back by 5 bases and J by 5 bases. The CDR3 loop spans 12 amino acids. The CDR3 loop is CSALAGLHEQYF. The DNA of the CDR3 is TGCAGTGCTTTAGCGGGATTGCACGAGCAGTACTTC.

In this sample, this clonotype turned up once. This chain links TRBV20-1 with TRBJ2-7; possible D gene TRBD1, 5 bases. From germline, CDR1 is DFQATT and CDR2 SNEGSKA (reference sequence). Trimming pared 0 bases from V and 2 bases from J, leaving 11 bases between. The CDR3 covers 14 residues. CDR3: CSARDGVRAYEQYF. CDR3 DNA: TGCAGTGCTAGAGATGGTGTCAGGGCCTACGAGCAGTACTTC.

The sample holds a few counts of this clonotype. The CDR3 sequence is CASYRDRGWGTDTQYF. In DNA form, the CDR3 reads TGTGCCAGCTACCGGGACAGGGGATGGGGTACAGATACGCAGTATTTT. This chain links TRBV2 with TRBJ2-3; 10 positions agree with TRBD1. After removal of 8 bases from V and 3 bases from J, the junction contained 11 bases not matched to a gene. The CDR3 has 16 amino acids. Per the germline V gene, CDR1 is SNHLY and CDR2 is FYNNEI.

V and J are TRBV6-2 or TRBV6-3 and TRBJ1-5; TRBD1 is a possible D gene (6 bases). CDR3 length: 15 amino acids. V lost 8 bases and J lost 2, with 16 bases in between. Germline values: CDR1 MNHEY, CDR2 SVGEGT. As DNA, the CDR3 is TGTGCCAGCGGCTTCGTACAGGGACGCAATCAGCCCCAGCATTTT. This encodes CASGFVQGRNQPQHF.

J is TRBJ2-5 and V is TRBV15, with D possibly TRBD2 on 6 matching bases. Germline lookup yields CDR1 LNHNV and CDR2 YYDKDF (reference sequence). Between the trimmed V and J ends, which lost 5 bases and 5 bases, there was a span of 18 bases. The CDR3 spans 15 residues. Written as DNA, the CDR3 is TGTGCCACCAGCCGCCAGGAGGGCGGAGGGGAGACCCAGTACTTC. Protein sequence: CATSRQEGGGETQYF.

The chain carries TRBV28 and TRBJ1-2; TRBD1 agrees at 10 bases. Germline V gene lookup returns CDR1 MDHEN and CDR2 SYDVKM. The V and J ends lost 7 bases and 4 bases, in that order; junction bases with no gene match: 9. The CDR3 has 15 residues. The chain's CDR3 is CASNPGTGVPYGYTF. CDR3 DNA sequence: TGTGCCAGCAACCCCGGGACAGGGGTTCCCTATGGCTACACCTTC.

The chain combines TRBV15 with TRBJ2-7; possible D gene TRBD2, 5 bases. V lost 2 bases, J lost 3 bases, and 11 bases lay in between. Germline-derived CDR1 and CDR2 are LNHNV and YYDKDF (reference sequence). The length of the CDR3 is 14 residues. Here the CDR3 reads CATSRRDLNYEQYF. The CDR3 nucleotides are TGTGCCACCAGCAGACGGGATTTGAACTACGAGCAGTACTTC. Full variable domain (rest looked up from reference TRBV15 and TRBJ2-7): DAMVIQNPRYQVTQFGKPVTLSCSQTLNHNVMYWYQQKSSQAPKLLFHYYDKDFNNEADTPDNFQSRRPNTSFCFLDIRSPGLGDTAMYLCATSRRDLNYEQYFGPGTRLTVT.

CDR3 DNA: TGTGCCAGCAGCAGTACGGGACAGAATAATTCACCCCTCCACTTT. It codes for CASSSTGQNNSPLHF. This chain uses TRBV7-6 with TRBJ1-6; the match to TRBD1 covers 7 bases. The junction had 6 bases not matched to a gene; V was cut back by 5 bases and J by 5 bases. This CDR3 has 15 amino acids. Germline-derived CDR1 and CDR2 are SGHVS and FNYEAQ.

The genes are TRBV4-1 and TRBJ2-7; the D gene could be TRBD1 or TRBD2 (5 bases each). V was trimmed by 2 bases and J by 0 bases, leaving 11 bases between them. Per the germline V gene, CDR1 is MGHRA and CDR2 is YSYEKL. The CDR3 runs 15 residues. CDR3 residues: CASSQNGAGSYEQYF. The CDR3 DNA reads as TGCGCCAGCAGCCAAAATGGGGCGGGCTCCTACGAGCAGTACTTC.

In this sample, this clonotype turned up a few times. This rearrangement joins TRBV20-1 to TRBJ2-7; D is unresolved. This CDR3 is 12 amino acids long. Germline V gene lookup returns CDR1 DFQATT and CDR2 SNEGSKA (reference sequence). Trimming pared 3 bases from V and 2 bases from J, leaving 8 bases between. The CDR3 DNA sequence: TGCAGTGCTAGTCGGCAGACCTACGAGCAGTACTTC. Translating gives CSASRQTYEQYF.

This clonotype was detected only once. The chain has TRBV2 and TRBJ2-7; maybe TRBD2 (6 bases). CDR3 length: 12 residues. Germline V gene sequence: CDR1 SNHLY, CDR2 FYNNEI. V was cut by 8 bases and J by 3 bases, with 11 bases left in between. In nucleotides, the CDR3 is TGTGCCAGCGGCGGCGGGAACTACGAGCAGTACTTC. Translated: CASGGGNYEQYF.

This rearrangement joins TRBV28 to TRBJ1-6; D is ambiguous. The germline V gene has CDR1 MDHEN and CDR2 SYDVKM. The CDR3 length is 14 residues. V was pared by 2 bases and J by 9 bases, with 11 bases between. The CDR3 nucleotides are TGTGCCAGCAGTTTAGAGGAACGGAGTTCACCCCTCCACTTT. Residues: CASSLEERSSPLHF.

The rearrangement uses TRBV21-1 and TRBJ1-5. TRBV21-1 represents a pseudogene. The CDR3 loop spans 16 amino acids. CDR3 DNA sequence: TGTGCCAGCACCTCGGGAGCCTCCCCAGGCAATCAGCCCCAGCATTTT. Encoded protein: CASTSGASPGNQPQHF.

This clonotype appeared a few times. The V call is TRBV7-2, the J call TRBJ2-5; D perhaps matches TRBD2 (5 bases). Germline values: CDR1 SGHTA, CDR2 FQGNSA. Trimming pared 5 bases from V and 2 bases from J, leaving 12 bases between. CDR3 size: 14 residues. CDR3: CASSLRGNQETQYF. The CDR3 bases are TGTGCCAGCAGCCTTCGGGGTAATCAAGAGACCCAGTACTTC.

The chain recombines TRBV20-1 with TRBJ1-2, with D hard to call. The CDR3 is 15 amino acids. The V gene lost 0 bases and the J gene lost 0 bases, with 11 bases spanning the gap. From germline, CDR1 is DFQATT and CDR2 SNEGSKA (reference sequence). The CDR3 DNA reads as TGCAGTGCTAGAGATGCACGGGGAGCTAACTATGGCTACACCTTC. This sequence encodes CSARDARGANYGYTF.

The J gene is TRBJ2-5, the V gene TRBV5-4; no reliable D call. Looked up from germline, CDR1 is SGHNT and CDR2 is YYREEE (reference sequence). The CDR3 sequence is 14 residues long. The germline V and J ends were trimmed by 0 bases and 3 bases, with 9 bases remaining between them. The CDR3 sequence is CASSLVVGKETQYF. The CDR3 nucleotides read TGTGCCAGCAGCTTGGTCGTAGGAAAAGAGACCCAGTACTTC.

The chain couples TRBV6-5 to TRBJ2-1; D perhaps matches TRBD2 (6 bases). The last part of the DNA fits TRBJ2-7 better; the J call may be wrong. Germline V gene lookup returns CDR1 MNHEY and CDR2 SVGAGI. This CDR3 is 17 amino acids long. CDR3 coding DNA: TGTGCCAGCAGTTACCCTCCATTGGGGGGTGTGGGTACCGAGCAGTACTTC. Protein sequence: CASSYPPLGGVGTEQYF.

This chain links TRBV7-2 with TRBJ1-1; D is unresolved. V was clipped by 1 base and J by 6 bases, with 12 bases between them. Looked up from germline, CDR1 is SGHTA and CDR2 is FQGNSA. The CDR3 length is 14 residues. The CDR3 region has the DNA TGTGCCAGCAGCTTAGAGTTTGGGCAAGCTGAAGCTTTCTTT. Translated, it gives CASSLEFGQAEAFF. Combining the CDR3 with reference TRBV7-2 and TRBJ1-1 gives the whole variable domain GAGVSQSPSNKVTEKGKDVELRCDPISGHTALYWYRQSLGQGLEFLIYFQGNSAPDKSGLPSDRFSAERTGGSVSTLTIQRTQQEDSAVYLCASSLEFGQAEAFFGQGTRLTVV.

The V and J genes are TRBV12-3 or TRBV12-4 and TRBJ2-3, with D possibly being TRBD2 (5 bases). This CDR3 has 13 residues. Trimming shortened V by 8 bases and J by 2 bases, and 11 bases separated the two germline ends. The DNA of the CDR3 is TGTGCCAGCCCGTACGGGGTCACAGATACGCAGTATTTT. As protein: CASPYGVTDTQYF.

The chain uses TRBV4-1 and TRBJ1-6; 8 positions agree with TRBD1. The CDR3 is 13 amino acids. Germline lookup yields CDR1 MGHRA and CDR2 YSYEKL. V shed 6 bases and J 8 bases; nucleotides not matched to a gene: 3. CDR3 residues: CASRQGVDSPLHF. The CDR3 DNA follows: TGCGCCAGCAGACAGGGGGTCGATTCACCCCTCCACTTT.

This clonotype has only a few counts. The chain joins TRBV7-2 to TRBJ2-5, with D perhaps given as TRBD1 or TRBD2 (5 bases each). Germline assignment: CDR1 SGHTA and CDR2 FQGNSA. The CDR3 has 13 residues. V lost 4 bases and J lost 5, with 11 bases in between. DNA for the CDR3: TGTGCCAGCAGCTCAAAATGGGGGGAGACCCAGTACTTC. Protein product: CASSSKWGETQYF.

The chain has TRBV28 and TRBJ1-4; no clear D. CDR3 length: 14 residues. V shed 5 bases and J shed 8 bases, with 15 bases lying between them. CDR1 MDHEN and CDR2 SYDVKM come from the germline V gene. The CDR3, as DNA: TGTGCCAGCAGTACGACTCCCCCAAGGGAAAAACTGTTTTTT. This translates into CASSTTPPREKLFF.

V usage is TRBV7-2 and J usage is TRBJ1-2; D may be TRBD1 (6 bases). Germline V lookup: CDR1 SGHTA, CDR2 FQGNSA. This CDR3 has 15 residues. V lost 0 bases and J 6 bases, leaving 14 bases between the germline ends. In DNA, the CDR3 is TGTGCCAGCAGCTTAGCCCGGGACGGGACAAATGGCTACACCTTC. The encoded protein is CASSLARDGTNGYTF.

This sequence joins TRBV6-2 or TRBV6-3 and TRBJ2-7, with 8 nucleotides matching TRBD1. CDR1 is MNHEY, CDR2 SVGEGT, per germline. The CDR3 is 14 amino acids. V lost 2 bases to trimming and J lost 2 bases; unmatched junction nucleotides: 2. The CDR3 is CASSYDRGPYEQYF. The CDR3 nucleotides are TGTGCCAGCAGTTACGACAGGGGCCCCTACGAGCAGTACTTC.